This T cell receptor (beta chain) appears in the sequencing data of a study of T cell responses to AZD1222 COVID-19 vaccine. Repertoires were generated with immunoSEQ multiplex PCR, while TCRdb's copy carries only in-frame clones and drops some. The data contain some 150,000 clones, roughly 88% of them singletons. Study-level results: The span of vaccine-associated CD4 TCRs extended across spike, with dominance at 160-218 and 743-854. Increased Spike-specific TCR breadth and depth were observed after two AZD1222 doses.

CDR1 is SQVTM and CDR2 is ANQGSEA in the germline V gene. The CDR3 totals 14 residues. V gave up 5 bases and J gave up 2 bases, with 16 bases separating them. This clone appeared once. Its antigen remains unknown. The source of this sequence is an adult who received the AZD1222 COVID-19 vaccine. The V and J genes are TRBV29-1 and TRBJ2-7; possible D gene TRBD2, 5 bases. The input for sequencing was peripheral blood, taken 28 days after the second AZD1222 dose. CDR3 nucleotide sequence: TGCAGCGTTTTGGGTGCCCCCGGGACCTACGAGCAGTACTTC. Its protein is CSVLGAPGTYEQYF.